This TCR beta chain was captured in a study of a mutant IDH1 vaccine in newly diagnosed glioma. About the research overall: Patients received vaccination from 4-6 weeks after radiotherapy alone, or with temozolomide cycles.

This table comes from immunoSEQ multiplex PCR, and its TCRdb copy is limited to in-frame clones, with some not included. The table has roughly 42,000 clones, 75% to 90% seen once. General study findings and limits: Pseudoprogression seemed unlinked to shifts in top peripheral T cell clonotypes.

Time point in this sample: week 5, during vaccination. Vaccination used 300 ug of mutant IDH1 20-mer peptide per dose, with topical imiquimod. This CDR3 is 13 amino acids long. V was cut by 7 bases and J by 3 bases, with 10 bases left in between. The germline gives CDR1 SNHLY, CDR2 FYNNEI. About this clone: Its antigen is still unknown.

The sample was PBMCs, taken from a glioma patient whose treatment included an IDH1 peptide vaccine. This clonotype originated in a man aged 35-49 years with glioma. The chain links TRBV2 to TRBJ1-5; D is unresolved. The CDR3 reads CASKGQVNQPQHF. CDR3 in DNA: TGTGCCAGCAAGGGTCAGGTCAATCAGCCCCAGCATTTT.